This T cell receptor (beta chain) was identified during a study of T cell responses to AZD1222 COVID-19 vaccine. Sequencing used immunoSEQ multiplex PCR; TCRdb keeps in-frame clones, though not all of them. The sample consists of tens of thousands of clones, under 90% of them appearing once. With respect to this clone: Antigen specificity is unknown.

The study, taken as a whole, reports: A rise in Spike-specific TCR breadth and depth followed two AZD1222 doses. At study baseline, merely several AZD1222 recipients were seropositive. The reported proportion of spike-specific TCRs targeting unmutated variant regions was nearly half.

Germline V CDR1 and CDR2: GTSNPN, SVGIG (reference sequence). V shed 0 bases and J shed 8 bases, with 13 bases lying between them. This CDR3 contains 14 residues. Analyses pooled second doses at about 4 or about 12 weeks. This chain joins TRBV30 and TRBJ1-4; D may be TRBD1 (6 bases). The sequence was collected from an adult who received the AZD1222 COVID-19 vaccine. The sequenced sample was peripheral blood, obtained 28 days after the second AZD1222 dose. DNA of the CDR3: TGTGCCTGGAGTGTAAGGGCAGGGGCAGAAAAACTGTTTTTT. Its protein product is CAWSVRAGAEKLFF.